The present TCR beta chain was sequenced within a study of cytomegalovirus exposure and HLA in healthy donors. As for the study in general: An analysis done earlier identified approximately 120 million unique TCR beta sequences from about 179 million T cells. Study conclusions and caveats: Productive status was seen about 87% or about 30% of the time for most TCR beta V segments in an earlier analysis. Among TCR beta chains of equal frequency, HLA-associated ones were more clonally expanded in a later analysis.

The CDR3 has 14 amino acids. CDR1 SEHNR and CDR2 FQNEAQ come from the germline V gene (reference sequence). V lost 5 bases and J 8 bases, leaving 15 bases between the germline ends. Concerning this clone itself: The antigen remains undetermined.

PCR was performed using 60 Vbeta and 13 Jbeta primers. Repertoires were generated with immunoSEQ multiplex PCR, while TCRdb's copy carries only in-frame clones and drops some. The profile shows about 130,000 clones, roughly 78% of them singletons. The source material was PBMCs. This receptor was obtained from a man aged 25 to 45 in good health and CMV-seronegative. The J gene is TRBJ1-4, the V gene TRBV7-9; no clear D gene. The CDR3 sequence: CASSPEGFGEKLFF. CDR3 nucleotide sequence: TGTGCCAGCAGCCCAGAGGGATTTGGGGAAAAACTGTTTTTT. Drawing the rest from reference TRBV7-9 and TRBJ1-4, the complete variable domain is DTGVSQNPRHKITKRGQNVTFRCDPISEHNRLYWYRQTLGQGPEFLTYFQNEAQLEKSRLLSDRFSAERPKGSFSTLEIQRTEQGDSAMYLCASSPEGFGEKLFFGSGTQLSVL.